One and the same sample provided the 12 T cell receptor beta chains below, sequenced in a study of cytotoxic CD8 clonotypes in ibrutinib-treated CLL. Sequencing used immunoSEQ multiplex PCR; TCRdb keeps in-frame clones, though not all of them. The sample shows some 300,000 clones, about 80% of them seen only once. The source was PBMCs, collected before ibrutinib treatment. The origin of the receptors is a human donor with chronic lymphocytic leukemia.

The chain couples TRBV18 to TRBJ1-1; the D gene is possibly TRBD1 (5 bases). The CDR3 is made up of 14 amino acids. Germline CDR1 KGHSH, CDR2 LQKENI. V lost 8 bases and J 1 base, leaving 14 bases between the germline ends. This CDR3 reads CASRQGGRNTEAFF. The DNA of the CDR3 is TGTGCCAGCCGGCAGGGCGGACGGAACACTGAAGCTTTCTTT.

This clone was counted only a few times. The chain couples TRBV19 to TRBJ2-3; 12 positions agree with TRBD2. J was trimmed by 2 bases and V by 3 bases; bases with no gene match: 3. Germline CDR1 and CDR2: LNHDA and SQIVND (reference sequence). The CDR3 extends over 16 amino acids. Here the CDR3 DNA reads TGTGCCAGTAGTATGAGGACTAGCGGGAACACAGATACGCAGTATTTT. Translating gives CASSMRTSGNTDTQYF.

The chain links TRBV21-1 to TRBJ2-1. TRBV21-1 is a pseudogene. There are 24 residues in the CDR3. The CDR3 DNA is TGTGCCAGCAGCAAAGATAACCGGGACCTACAGCCCGGCGATACTTCCGCCTCCTACAATGAGCAGTTCTTC. Amino acid sequence: CASSKDNRDLQPGDTSASYNEQFF.

In this sample, this clone turned up a few times. This chain joins TRBV6-5 and TRBJ2-7; perhaps TRBD2 as D (6 bases). V lost 5 bases and J lost 4, with 12 bases in between. CDR3 length: 13 residues. Germline CDR1 and CDR2: MNHEY and SVGAGI. The CDR3 region is CASSGPGAYEQYF. The CDR3 DNA reads TGTGCCAGCAGTGGGCCGGGAGCTTACGAGCAGTACTTC.

This chain uses TRBV6-4 with TRBJ2-7; 8 bases agree with TRBD2. The germline gives CDR1 MRHNA, CDR2 SNTAGT. The CDR3 contains 14 residues. Losses at the gene ends were 0 bases for V and 3 bases for J; bases not matched to a gene: 1. CDR3 coding DNA: TGTGCCAGCAGTGACTCTAGCGGGATCTACGAGCAGTACTTC. This sequence encodes CASSDSSGIYEQYF.

The rearrangement joins TRBV5-6 to TRBJ2-7, with 8 positions matching TRBD2. Germline CDR1 is SGHDT and CDR2 is YYEEEE. V lost 4 bases and J lost 3; bases outside the gene matches: 12. This CDR3 is built from 16 residues. The CDR3 DNA follows: TGTGCCAGCAGCCAATCACTTCCTAGCGGGCTCTACGAGCAGTACTTC. Translated, it gives CASSQSLPSGLYEQYF.

This sequence joins TRBV9 and TRBJ2-2; 11 nucleotides agree with TRBD2. The CDR3 runs 15 residues. Trimming at V came to 3 bases and at J to 6 bases, leaving 4 bases not matched to a gene. Germline lookup yields CDR1 SGDLS and CDR2 YYNGEE. DNA of the CDR3: TGTGCCAGCAGCGGAACTAGCGGGAGTGCCGGGGAGCTGTTTTTT. Protein sequence: CASSGTSGSAGELFF.

V gene TRBV5-1 combines with J gene TRBJ2-1; D unresolved. V lost 0 bases and J lost 3, with 13 bases in between. CDR3 length: 16 amino acids. CDR1 is SGHRS and CDR2 is YFSETQ in the germline V gene. The CDR3 sequence: CASSLDSMNFYNEQFF. The CDR3 DNA follows: TGCGCCAGCAGCTTGGATTCCATGAATTTCTACAATGAGCAGTTCTTC.

V gene TRBV28 combines with J gene TRBJ2-7; possibly TRBD2 for D (6 bases). V lost 4 bases and J 3 bases, leaving 16 bases between the germline ends. The CDR3 extends over 15 amino acids. Germline V gene lookup returns CDR1 MDHEN and CDR2 SYDVKM. The CDR3 region has the DNA TGTGCCAGCAGTTCCCCCGGGAGCACGGGCTACGAGCAGTACTTC. Protein: CASSSPGSTGYEQYF.

The chain recombines TRBV7-8 with TRBJ2-5; 7 positions agree with TRBD2. Germline CDR1 reads SGHVS; CDR2 reads FQNEAQ. The CDR3 is 14 amino acids. V trimming: 4 bases; J trimming: 1 base; junction bases outside the gene matches: 3. CDR3 nucleotides: TGTGCCAGCAGCTCCAGGGAGGGCCAAGAGACCCAGTACTTC. Translation: CASSSREGQETQYF.

The V call is TRBV10-3, the J call TRBJ2-3; D not certain. Per germline, CDR1 ENHRY and CDR2 SYGVKD. This CDR3 has 14 amino acids. V was clipped by 0 bases and J by 4 bases, with 8 bases between them. The CDR3 protein is CAISESGPPDTQYF. In DNA form, the CDR3 reads TGTGCCATCAGTGAGTCGGGTCCACCAGATACGCAGTATTTT.

The chain recombines TRBV9 with TRBJ1-4, with D uncertain. From germline, CDR1 is SGDLS and CDR2 YYNGEE. The CDR3 contains 14 residues. V shed 0 bases and J shed 5 bases, with 8 bases lying between them. The CDR3 sequence: CASSVGRTNEKLFF. In DNA form, the CDR3 reads TGTGCCAGCAGCGTAGGACGCACAAATGAAAAACTGTTTTTT.